These 19 T cell receptor beta chains were sequenced from one sample in a study of T cells in Graves' hyperthyroidism and ophthalmopathy. RNA transcripts yielded amplified TCR beta CDR3 regions. In the first-round RT-PCR of the TCR CDR3, the HTBI primer set was used. TCRdb re-called the multiplex PCR reads through MiXCR, storing one row per CDR3 protein. The sample has fewer than 650,000 distinct CDR3 sequences, 14% seen once. The specimen sequenced was blood. These receptors were obtained from a middle-aged woman with Graves' hyperthyroidism.

This clonotype showed up just a few times. The chain uses TRBV19 and TRBJ1-2; weak D call: TRBD1 (6 bases). Trimming took off 3 bases at V and 4 bases at J, with 15 bases between the two ends. Looked up from germline, CDR1 is LNHDA and CDR2 is SQIVND (reference sequence). This CDR3 is built from 15 residues. The CDR3 DNA reads as TGTGCCAGTAGTATCTACAGGGAGGGGACCTATGGCTACACCTTC. It specifies CASSIYREGTYGYTF.

This clonotype was seen only a few times. This sequence joins TRBV5-1 and TRBJ2-5; D gene unclear. This CDR3 is 14 amino acids long. Germline V gene lookup returns CDR1 SGHRS and CDR2 YFSETQ. V was trimmed by 1 base and J by 3 bases, leaving 10 bases between them. The CDR3 DNA reads TGCGCCAGCAGCTTGTCCCGGCAAAAAGAGACCCAGTACTTC. This encodes CASSLSRQKETQYF.

There are many counts of this clonotype. The rearrangement uses TRBV3-1 and TRBJ1-5, with D possibly being TRBD1 (5 bases). The CDR3 is 14 amino acids. Per the germline V gene, CDR1 is LGHDT and CDR2 is YNNKEL (reference sequence). V was clipped by 3 bases and J by 2 bases, with 8 bases between them. This CDR3 reads CASSHGGGNQPQHF. The CDR3 bases are TGTGCCAGCAGCCACGGGGGTGGCAATCAGCCCCAGCATTTT.

The table lists this clonotype with a few counts. V usage is TRBV30 and J usage is TRBJ1-5; the match to TRBD1 covers 9 bases. This CDR3 spans 16 amino acids. Germline CDR1 reads GTSNPN; CDR2 reads SVGIG (reference sequence). With 0 bases clipped from V and 3 bases from J, the junction kept 6 bases outside the gene matches. In nucleotides, the CDR3 is TGTGCCTGGAGTGTACCCGGGACAGGGAACAATCAGCCCCAGCATTTT. This sequence encodes CAWSVPGTGNNQPQHF.

This clonotype was observed at least ten times. At one end the junction does not follow the germline gene, possibly because of a read error. The chain couples TRBV28 to TRBJ2-7; D gene uncertain. Germline assignment: CDR1 MDHEN and CDR2 SYDVKM. This CDR3 region has 14 residues. The CDR3, as DNA: TGTGCCAGCCGTTTATCCGGATGGATCTACGAGCAGTACTTC. This codes for CASRLSGWIYEQYF.

This sequence joins TRBV19 and TRBJ1-6; 8 bases are a match to TRBD1. J lost 7 bases, V lost 8 bases, and 10 bases had no gene match. From germline, CDR1 is LNHDA and CDR2 SQIVND (reference sequence). The CDR3 is made up of 15 amino acids. CDR3 protein: CASAQGVDSNSPLHF. In DNA, the CDR3 is TGTGCCAGTGCACAGGGGGTAGACTCAAATTCACCCCTCCACTTT.

There are many counts of this clonotype. V gene TRBV2 combines with J gene TRBJ2-2; 9 bases agree with TRBD2. The V gene's germline CDR1 is SNHLY and CDR2 FYNNEI. This CDR3 is 15 amino acids long. Trimming cost V 7 bases and J 4 bases; bases outside gene matches: 7. The CDR3 DNA follows: TGTGCCAGCAACCAGCGGGAGGCAGGCACCGGGGAGCTGTTTTTT. Its translation is CASNQREAGTGELFF. Combining the CDR3 with reference TRBV2 and TRBJ2-2 gives the whole variable domain EPEVTQTPSHQVTQMGQEVILRCVPISNHLYFYWYRQILGQKVEFLVSFYNNEISEKSEIFDDQFSVERPDGSNFTLKIRSTKLEDSAMYFCASNQREAGTGELFFGEGSRLTVL.

This clonotype was observed many times. The V and J genes are TRBV20-1 and TRBJ1-5; D is possibly TRBD1 (5 bases). CDR3 length: 13 residues. Trimming stripped 3 bases from V and 11 bases from J, with 17 bases between. Germline V gene sequence: CDR1 DFQATT, CDR2 SNEGSKA (reference sequence). CDR3 protein: CSARWPTGDAQHF. The DNA for the CDR3 is TGCAGTGCTAGGTGGCCCACGGGGGATGCCCAGCATTTT.

The V and J genes are TRBV28 and TRBJ2-1; 10 bases agree with TRBD2. The CDR3 length is 16 residues. With V trimmed by 0 bases and J by 3 bases, 2 bases remained unmatched. Germline V CDR1 and CDR2: MDHEN, SYDVKM. In nucleotides, the CDR3 is TGTGCCAGCAGTTTATGGTGGACTAGCGGCTACAATGAGCAGTTCTTC. Encoded protein: CASSLWWTSGYNEQFF.

Comment on this clonotype: At one of its ends the junction is not consistent with the germline gene, which may arise from a read error. The rearrangement links TRBV2 to TRBJ2-1; maybe TRBD1 (6 bases). The length of the CDR3 is 15 residues. Germline V gene data show CDR1 as SNHLY and CDR2 as FYNNEI. The CDR3 DNA sequence: TGTGCCAGCAGTGGGACAGAGAGCTCCTACAGTGAGCAGTTCTTC. This translates into CASSGTESSYSEQFF.

Many counts were recorded for this clonotype. This sequence joins TRBV7-9 and TRBJ2-1, with a tentative D call TRBD2 (6 bases). This CDR3 has 16 residues. In germline, CDR1 is SEHNR, CDR2 FQNEAQ (reference sequence). V lost 5 bases to trimming and J lost 0 bases, with 14 bases between them. CDR3 DNA sequence: TGTGCCAGCAGCCGGGGGTGGGACGCCTCCTACAATGAGCAGTTCTTC. It yields the protein CASSRGWDASYNEQFF.

This clonotype was detected ten times or more. In DNA form, the CDR3 reads TGTGCCAGCAGTTCTCGGAGGAATGAGCAGTTCTTC. Encoded protein: CASSSRRNEQFF. The chain joins TRBV28 to TRBJ2-1; TRBD2 is a possible D gene (5 bases). Trimming pared 4 bases from V and 7 bases from J, leaving 8 bases between. CDR1 and CDR2 from the germline V gene are MDHEN and SYDVKM. The CDR3 spans 12 residues.

This rearrangement joins TRBV7-9 to TRBJ2-2, with 7 positions matching TRBD1. Losses at the gene ends were 0 bases for V and 2 bases for J; bases not matched to a gene: 6. Germline V CDR1 and CDR2: SEHNR, FQNEAQ (reference sequence). The CDR3 runs 17 residues. CDR3 bases: TGTGCCAGCAGCTTAGCGGGGACAGCCATTAACACCGGGGAGCTGTTTTTT. It translates to CASSLAGTAINTGELFF.

This clonotype was observed a few times. The chain has TRBV20-1 and TRBJ2-5; D not resolved. Trimming removed 1 base at V and 3 bases at J, with 9 bases between. The CDR3 consists of 13 residues. Looked up from germline, CDR1 is DFQATT and CDR2 is SNEGSKA (reference sequence). The chain's CDR3 is CSARGAEEETQYF. The CDR3 nucleotides read TGCAGTGCTAGAGGCGCGGAAGAAGAGACCCAGTACTTC.

About this clonotype: A read error may explain this, as a much larger clone is one base away. The V gene is TRBV27, the J gene TRBJ1-1, with D perhaps TRBD1 (5 bases). Trimming took 2 bases from V and 3 from J, leaving 10 bases between them. This CDR3 comprises 14 residues. Germline V gene sequence: CDR1 MNHEY, CDR2 SMNVEV (reference sequence). The CDR3 protein is CASSLREGYTEAFF. The DNA for the CDR3 is TGTGCCAGCAGTTTAAGGGAGGGGTACACTGAAGCTTTCTTT.

This clonotype was seen only a few times. This chain uses TRBV19 with TRBJ2-2, with a tentative D call TRBD1 (6 bases). V was clipped by 9 bases and J by 0 bases, with 17 bases between them. The CDR3 loop spans 16 amino acids. Germline CDR1 is LNHDA and CDR2 is SQIVND (reference sequence). The CDR3, as DNA: TGTGCCAGCACCCCCCAGGGACACCCGAACACCGGGGAGCTGTTTTTT. As protein: CASTPQGHPNTGELFF.

This clonotype came up many times. The chain combines TRBV11-3 with TRBJ2-3; D not certain. Per germline, CDR1 SGHNT and CDR2 YENEEA. The CDR3 covers 13 residues. V lost 4 bases, J lost 1 base, and 6 bases lay in between. The CDR3 protein is CASSSMGTDTQYF. The CDR3 DNA reads TGTGCCAGCAGCTCGATGGGCACAGATACGCAGTATTTT.

This clonotype has ten or more counts. The CDR3 region is CSARKLGLRTGELFF. The CDR3 DNA sequence: TGCAGTGCCCGAAAGCTGGGGCTCCGCACCGGGGAGCTGTTTTTT. This chain joins TRBV20-1 and TRBJ2-2, with D possibly being TRBD1 (5 bases). The CDR3 is 15 amino acids. Trimming shortened V by 6 bases and J by 4 bases, and 18 bases separated the two germline ends. Looked up from germline, CDR1 is DFQATT and CDR2 is SNEGSKA (reference sequence).

This clonotype was detected ten times or more. The genes are TRBV28 and TRBJ1-2; D gene unclear. CDR1 is MDHEN, CDR2 SYDVKM, per germline. CDR3 length: 12 amino acids. V gave up 7 bases and J gave up 4 bases, with 10 bases separating them. The CDR3 here is CASTPGVYGYTF. Written as DNA, the CDR3 is TGTGCCAGCACTCCCGGGGTCTATGGCTACACCTTC.